This T cell receptor beta chain was documented in a study of shared clonotypes between healthy human individuals. Study-wide context: CD4 naive cells filled three plates per donor, CD4 memory three, CD8 naive two and CD8 memory one.

CD8 cells classed as naive were CD45RO-negative and positively selected for CCR7, excluding terminally differentiated effector memory CD45RA+ cells. Study results and caveats: Among non-shared clonotypes, generation probabilities were lower than among those shared by all four donors. Among donors, sharing of clonotypes was expected to be affected by sequencing depth.

V was pared by 1 base and J by 6 bases, with 10 bases of the junction left unmatched. Germline V gene sequence: CDR1 SGHVS, CDR2 FNYEAQ. The CDR3 length is 17 residues. Researchers divided each subset's genomic DNA evenly across several immunoSEQ plates. Clones were read by immunoSEQ multiplex PCR, and TCRdb kept only the in-frame ones, dropping some. The table shows 550,000 to 750,000 clones, with less than 97% occurring only once. This clone was observed a single time. Its target is not known. The rearrangement uses TRBV7-6 and TRBJ2-1; 9 bases are shared with TRBD2. This TCR derives from a woman between 25 and 40 years old in good health. Sequences were obtained from naive CD8+ T cells sorted from blood. The CDR3 nucleotides read TGTGCCAGCAGCTTAGTGGCGGGAGGGCCTATGAGCAATGAGCAGTTCTTC. Amino acids: CASSLVAGGPMSNEQFF.